Listed here are 20 T cell receptor beta chains from one sample, sequenced in a study of shared clonotypes between healthy human individuals. Naive CD8 cells lacked CD45RO, underwent positive selection for CCR7 and left out terminally differentiated effector memory CD45RA+ cells. Sequencing was performed with immunoSEQ multiplex PCR; in TCRdb, only in-frame clones are kept and a portion is missing. The table lists about 2 million clones, about 95% of them singletons. The sample consisted of naive CD8+ T cells sorted from blood. These receptors were taken from a man aged 18 to 29 in good health.

This chain joins TRBV4-1 and TRBJ2-5; 9 bases match TRBD2. Germline CDR1 reads MGHRA; CDR2 reads YSYEKL. The J segment lost 0 bases and the V segment lost 4 bases, leaving 9 bases of the junction unmatched. The CDR3 has 17 residues. As DNA, the CDR3 is TGCGCCAGCAGCCGAGAGACTTTAGCGGGGGACCAAGAGACCCAGTACTTC. Translated: CASSRETLAGDQETQYF.

The chain joins TRBV7-9 to TRBJ1-6, with D maybe TRBD1 (6 bases). The germline gives CDR1 SEHNR, CDR2 FQNEAQ (reference sequence). The CDR3 runs 13 residues. Trimming left V 5 bases short and J 9 bases short, with 11 bases between. The chain's CDR3 is CASSQEGGSPLHF. The CDR3, as DNA: TGTGCCAGCAGCCAAGAAGGGGGTTCACCCCTCCACTTT.

CDR3 coding DNA: TGTGCCAGCAGTGGACAATCCTACGAGCAGTACTTC. The encoded protein is CASSGQSYEQYF. V gene TRBV6-6 combines with J gene TRBJ2-7; a weak D match, TRBD1 (5 bases). The V end was cut by 5 bases, the J end by 1 base, with 6 bases between. CDR3 length equals 12 residues. CDR1 is MNHNY and CDR2 is SVGAGI in the germline V gene (reference sequence).

The chain employs TRBV7-2 and TRBJ1-6; the D gene is possibly TRBD1 (5 bases). The V end was cut by 1 base, the J end by 5 bases, with 12 bases between. Germline-derived CDR1 and CDR2 are SGHTA and FQGNSA. This CDR3 is built from 16 residues. CDR3 DNA: TGTGCCAGCAGCTTAGTCGCCGGGACTCATAATTCACCCCTCCACTTT. It encodes CASSLVAGTHNSPLHF. Full variable domain (rest looked up from reference TRBV7-2 and TRBJ1-6): GAGVSQSPSNKVTEKGKDVELRCDPISGHTALYWYRQSLGQGLEFLIYFQGNSAPDKSGLPSDRFSAERTGGSVSTLTIQRTQQEDSAVYLCASSLVAGTHNSPLHFGNGTRLTVT.

The gene calls are TRBV4-3 and TRBJ2-7; TRBD2 is a possible D gene (6 bases). CDR3 length: 15 amino acids. V was clipped by 0 bases and J by 2 bases, with 11 bases between them. Germline V gene lookup returns CDR1 LGHNA and CDR2 YSLEER. As DNA, the CDR3 is TGCGCCAGCAGCCAAGACCCGGGACTGACCTACGAGCAGTACTTC. It translates to CASSQDPGLTYEQYF.

This chain uses TRBV7-9 with TRBJ1-5, with D maybe TRBD1 (5 bases). The CDR3 has 12 amino acids. Trimming took off 2 bases at V and 7 bases at J, with 6 bases between the two ends. The germline V gene has CDR1 SEHNR and CDR2 FQNEAQ (reference sequence). The DNA for the CDR3 is TGTGCCAGCAGCTTACAGGGCCAGCCCCAGCATTTT. It specifies CASSLQGQPQHF.

The gene calls are TRBV6-5 and TRBJ2-2, with D perhaps matching TRBD1 (5 bases). The CDR3 is made up of 15 amino acids. V was cut by 4 bases and J by 7 bases, with 16 bases left in between. Germline loops: CDR1 MNHEY, CDR2 SVGAGI. The CDR3, as DNA: TGTGCCAGCAGTTTACCAGCTCTCCAGGGCGGGGAGCTGTTTTTT. Translating it yields CASSLPALQGGELFF.

V usage is TRBV11-2 and J usage is TRBJ2-3; 8 nucleotides agree with TRBD1. The CDR3 runs to 13 residues. With 9 bases clipped from V and 6 bases from J, the junction kept 8 bases outside the gene matches. Germline CDR1 SGHAT, CDR2 FQNNGV. The CDR3 spells CASGTGYGDTQYF. In nucleotides, the CDR3 is TGTGCCAGTGGGACAGGTTATGGGGATACGCAGTATTTT.

The chain uses TRBV5-8 and TRBJ2-7, with 8 bases aligning to TRBD2. CDR1 is SGHTS and CDR2 is YDEGEE in the germline V gene. The CDR3 is 15 amino acids. Losses at the gene ends were 5 bases for V and 3 bases for J; bases not matched to a gene: 10. CDR3 loop: CASRPPLAAHYEQYF. DNA of the CDR3: TGTGCCAGCAGACCGCCACTAGCGGCACACTACGAGCAGTACTTC.

This clone was detected ten times or more. The V gene is TRBV5-6, the J gene TRBJ2-7; D not resolved. Between the trimmed V and J ends, which lost 0 bases and 5 bases, there was a span of 12 bases. From germline, CDR1 is SGHDT and CDR2 YYEEEE. The CDR3 is made up of 14 amino acids. CDR3 coding DNA: TGTGCCAGCAGCTTGGCTGTACGGCAAGACGAGCAGTACTTC. Its protein is CASSLAVRQDEQYF.

The chain couples TRBV5-4 to TRBJ2-1, with D perhaps TRBD2 (6 bases). The CDR3 totals 12 residues. CDR1 and CDR2 from the germline V gene are SGHNT and YYREEE (reference sequence). V was shortened by 9 bases and J by 7 bases, with 14 bases between the two germline ends. As DNA, the CDR3 is TGTGCCATTGTGGAGGAGGGGAATGAGCAGTTCTTC. It specifies CAIVEEGNEQFF.

The genes are TRBV5-8 and TRBJ2-1; D not certain. The CDR3 consists of 12 residues. V was clipped by 7 bases and J by 8 bases, with 13 bases between them. Germline values: CDR1 SGHTS, CDR2 YDEGEE. In DNA, the CDR3 is TGTGCCAGCCTGCATCGTGCGCATGAGCAGTTCTTC. It yields the protein CASLHRAHEQFF.

This chain links TRBV14 with TRBJ1-1, with D unclear. V was shortened by 4 bases and J by 0 bases, with 9 bases between the two germline ends. The CDR3 has 14 residues. Germline values: CDR1 SGHDN, CDR2 FVKESK. The CDR3 DNA sequence: TGTGCCAGCAGCCCCCGCCTTATGAACACTGAAGCTTTCTTT. As protein: CASSPRLMNTEAFF.

V is TRBV28 and J is TRBJ2-1; D tentatively reads TRBD1 or TRBD2 (5 bases each). The length of the CDR3 is 15 residues. V was pared by 3 bases and J by 5 bases, with 14 bases between. The germline CDR1 and CDR2 sequences are MDHEN and SYDVKM. The CDR3 region is CASSLAVGTDNEQFF. The CDR3 DNA is TGTGCCAGCAGTTTGGCGGTGGGGACGGACAATGAGCAGTTCTTC.

In the case of this clone: Other DNA variants within this sample encode the same CDR3. The CDR3 DNA is TGCGCCAGCAGCCAAGGGGACGGGGCCTACGAGCAGTACTTC. This codes for CASSQGDGAYEQYF. This sequence joins TRBV4-1 and TRBJ2-7, with D tentatively TRBD1 or TRBD2 (5 bases each). The germline CDR1 and CDR2 sequences are MGHRA and YSYEKL. The V end lost 1 base, the J end lost 2 bases, and 9 bases lay between the germline ends. The CDR3 is made up of 14 amino acids.

The gene calls are TRBV19 and TRBJ2-1, with 14 bases identical to TRBD2. Per the germline V gene, CDR1 is LNHDA and CDR2 is SQIVND (reference sequence). The CDR3 is made up of 16 amino acids. V lost 3 bases to trimming and J lost 6 bases; unmatched junction nucleotides: 4. The DNA for the CDR3 is TGTGCCAGTAGTATTCAGGGACTAGCGGGAGTCAATGAGCAGTTCTTC. Residues: CASSIQGLAGVNEQFF.

This clone was detected once. This chain links TRBV29-1 with TRBJ2-7; D remains unclear. The CDR3 contains 13 residues. The germline CDR1 and CDR2 sequences are SQVTM and ANQGSEA. Trimming stripped 3 bases from V and 2 bases from J, with 11 bases between. The CDR3 DNA is TGCAGCGTTGACTCTACAAACACCTACGAGCAGTACTTC. Translated: CSVDSTNTYEQYF.

The chain carries TRBV6-5 and TRBJ2-2; possibly TRBD1 for D (5 bases). V was cut by 2 bases and J by 5 bases, with 12 bases left in between. Germline assignment: CDR1 MNHEY and CDR2 SVGAGI. The length of the CDR3 is 15 residues. The CDR3 DNA follows: TGTGCCAGCAGTTACCCAACCCCAGGGACCGGGGAGCTGTTTTTT. It translates to CASSYPTPGTGELFF.

CDR3 loop: CASSQEHVRTDTEAFF. The CDR3, as DNA: TGTGCCAGCAGCCAAGAGCACGTGAGGACGGACACTGAAGCTTTCTTT. This chain uses TRBV14 with TRBJ1-1; D not resolved. V was cut by 0 bases and J by 3 bases, with 14 bases left in between. The CDR3 consists of 16 residues. The V gene's germline CDR1 is SGHDN and CDR2 FVKESK.

In regard to this clone: The sample has other DNA sequences that encode this CDR3 too. The chain is built from TRBV9 and TRBJ2-7; D may be TRBD2 (6 bases). Germline lookup yields CDR1 SGDLS and CDR2 YYNGEE. The CDR3 extends over 14 amino acids. Trimming cost V 4 bases and J 0 bases, with 11 bases left between them. The CDR3 sequence: CASSPGGSSYEQYF. In nucleotides, the CDR3 is TGTGCCAGCAGCCCCGGAGGGTCCTCCTACGAGCAGTACTTC.